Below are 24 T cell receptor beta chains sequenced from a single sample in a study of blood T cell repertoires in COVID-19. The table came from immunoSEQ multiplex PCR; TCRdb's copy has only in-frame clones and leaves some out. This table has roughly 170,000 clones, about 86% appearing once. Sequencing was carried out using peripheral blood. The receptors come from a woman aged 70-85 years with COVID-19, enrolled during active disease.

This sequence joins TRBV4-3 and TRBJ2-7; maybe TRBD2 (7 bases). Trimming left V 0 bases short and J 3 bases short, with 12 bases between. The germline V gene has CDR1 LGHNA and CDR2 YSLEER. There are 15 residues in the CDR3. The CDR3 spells CASSQDPGEGYEQYF. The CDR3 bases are TGCGCCAGCAGCCAAGATCCAGGGGAGGGCTACGAGCAGTACTTC.

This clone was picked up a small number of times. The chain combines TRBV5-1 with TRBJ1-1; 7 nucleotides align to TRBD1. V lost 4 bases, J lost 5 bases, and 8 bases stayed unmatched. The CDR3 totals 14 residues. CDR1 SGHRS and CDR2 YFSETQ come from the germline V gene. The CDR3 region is CASSTWDSQTEAFF. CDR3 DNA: TGCGCCAGCAGCACATGGGACAGTCAAACTGAAGCTTTCTTT.

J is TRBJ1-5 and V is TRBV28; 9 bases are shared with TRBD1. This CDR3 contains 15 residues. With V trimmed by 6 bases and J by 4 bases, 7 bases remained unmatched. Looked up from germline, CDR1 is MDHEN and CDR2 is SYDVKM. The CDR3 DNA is TGTGCCAGCAGGGGGGACAGGGTAGGGAATCAGCCCCAGCATTTT. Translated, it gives CASRGDRVGNQPQHF. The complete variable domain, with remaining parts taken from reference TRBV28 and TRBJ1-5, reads DVKVTQSSRYLVKRTGEKVFLECVQDMDHENMFWYRQDPGLGLRLIYFSYDVKMKEKGDIPEGYSVSREKKERFSLILESASTNQTSMYLCASRGDRVGNQPQHFGDGTRLSIL.

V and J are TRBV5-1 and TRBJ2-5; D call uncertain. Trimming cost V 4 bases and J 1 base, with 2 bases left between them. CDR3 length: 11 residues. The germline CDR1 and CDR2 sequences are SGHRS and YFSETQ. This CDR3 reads CASSRQETQYF. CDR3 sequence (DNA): TGCGCCAGCAGCCGCCAAGAGACCCAGTACTTC.

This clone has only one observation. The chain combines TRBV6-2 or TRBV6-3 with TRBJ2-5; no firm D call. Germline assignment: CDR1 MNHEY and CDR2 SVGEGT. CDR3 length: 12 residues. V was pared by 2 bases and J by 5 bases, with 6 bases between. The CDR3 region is CASSYPGETQYF. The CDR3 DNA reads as TGTGCCAGCAGTTACCCCGGGGAGACCCAGTACTTC.

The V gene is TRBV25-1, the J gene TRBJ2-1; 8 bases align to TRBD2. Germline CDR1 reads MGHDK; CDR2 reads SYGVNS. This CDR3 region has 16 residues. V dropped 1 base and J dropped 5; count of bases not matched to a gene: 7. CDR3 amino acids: CASSEFAGGPHNEQFF. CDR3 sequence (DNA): TGTGCCAGCAGTGAATTTGCGGGAGGTCCCCACAATGAGCAGTTCTTC.

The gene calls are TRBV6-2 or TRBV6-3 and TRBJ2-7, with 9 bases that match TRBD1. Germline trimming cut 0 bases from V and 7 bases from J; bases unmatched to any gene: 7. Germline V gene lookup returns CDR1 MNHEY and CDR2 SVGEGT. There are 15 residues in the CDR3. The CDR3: CASSYSGQGTPEQYF. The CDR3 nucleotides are TGTGCCAGCAGTTACTCAGGACAGGGGACACCAGAGCAGTACTTC.

Here the CDR3 reads CASSEAGTGDTEAFF. In DNA form, the CDR3 reads TGTGCCAGCAGTGAAGCGGGGACAGGAGACACTGAAGCTTTCTTT. The V and J genes are TRBV2 and TRBJ1-1; 8 positions agree with TRBD1. Germline-derived CDR1 and CDR2 are SNHLY and FYNNEI. The CDR3 is 15 amino acids. Unmatched junction bases numbered 3, after V lost 0 bases and J lost 3 bases.

CDR3 in DNA: TGTGCCTGGAGTGGCCCCCGGGACAGGGGACGAGAGCAGTACTTC. It encodes CAWSGPRDRGREQYF. This chain joins TRBV30 and TRBJ2-7, with 10 positions matching TRBD1. CDR3 length: 15 amino acids. Germline loops: CDR1 GTSNPN, CDR2 SVGIG (reference sequence). The V gene end was trimmed by 1 base and the J gene end by 7 bases; junction bases not matched to a gene: 10.

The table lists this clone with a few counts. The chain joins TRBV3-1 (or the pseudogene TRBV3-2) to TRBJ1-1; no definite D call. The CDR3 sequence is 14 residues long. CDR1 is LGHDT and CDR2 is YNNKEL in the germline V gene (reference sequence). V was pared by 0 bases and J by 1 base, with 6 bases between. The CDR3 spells CASSQDAGNTEAFF. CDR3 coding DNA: TGTGCCAGCAGCCAAGATGCAGGGAACACTGAAGCTTTCTTT.

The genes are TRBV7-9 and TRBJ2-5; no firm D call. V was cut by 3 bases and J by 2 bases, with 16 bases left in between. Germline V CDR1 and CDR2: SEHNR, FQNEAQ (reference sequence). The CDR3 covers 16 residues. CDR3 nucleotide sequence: TGTGCCAGCAGCTTCTTCATTCGCAGACAACAAGAGACCCAGTACTTC. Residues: CASSFFIRRQQETQYF.

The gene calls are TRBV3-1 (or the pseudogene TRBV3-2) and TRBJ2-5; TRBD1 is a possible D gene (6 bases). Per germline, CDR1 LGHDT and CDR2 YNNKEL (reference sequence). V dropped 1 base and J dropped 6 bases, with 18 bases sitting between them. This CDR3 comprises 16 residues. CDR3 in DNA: TGTGCCAGCAGCCAAGGTAGTGGTACAGGGTCTAAGACCCAGTACTTC. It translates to CASSQGSGTGSKTQYF.

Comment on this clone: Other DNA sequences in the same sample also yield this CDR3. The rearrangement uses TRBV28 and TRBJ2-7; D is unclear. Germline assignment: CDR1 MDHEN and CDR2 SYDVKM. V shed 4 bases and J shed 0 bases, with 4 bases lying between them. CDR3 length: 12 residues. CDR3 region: CASSSSSYEQYF. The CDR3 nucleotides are TGTGCCAGCAGTTCCAGCTCCTACGAGCAGTACTTC.

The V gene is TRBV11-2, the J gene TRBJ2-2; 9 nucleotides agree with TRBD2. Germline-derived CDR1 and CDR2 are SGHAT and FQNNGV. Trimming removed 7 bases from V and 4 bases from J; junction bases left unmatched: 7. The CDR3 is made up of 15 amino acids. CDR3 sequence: CASTQGGRVTGELFF. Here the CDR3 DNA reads TGTGCCAGCACCCAGGGCGGGAGGGTCACCGGGGAGCTGTTTTTT.

This chain's CDR3 is CASNGGLGYTF. Here the CDR3 DNA reads TGTGCCTCAAACGGGGGGCTTGGCTACACCTTC. V gene TRBV19 combines with J gene TRBJ1-2; perhaps TRBD1 as D (6 bases). CDR1 LNHDA and CDR2 SQIVND come from the germline V gene (reference sequence). The CDR3 contains 11 residues. Trimming pared 11 bases from V and 7 bases from J, leaving 14 bases between.

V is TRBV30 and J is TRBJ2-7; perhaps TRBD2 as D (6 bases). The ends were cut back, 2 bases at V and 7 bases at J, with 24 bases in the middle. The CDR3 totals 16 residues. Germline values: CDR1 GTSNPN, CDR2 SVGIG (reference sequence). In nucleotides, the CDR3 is TGTGCCTGGAGTTCAGCGGGTTCAAATTTGGGGAGGGAGCAGTACTTC. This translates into CAWSSAGSNLGREQYF.

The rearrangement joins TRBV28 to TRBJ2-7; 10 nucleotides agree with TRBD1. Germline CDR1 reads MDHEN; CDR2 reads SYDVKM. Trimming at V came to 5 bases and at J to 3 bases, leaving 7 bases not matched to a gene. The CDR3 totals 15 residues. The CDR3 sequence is CASSGAGTGDYEQYF. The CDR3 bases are TGTGCCAGCAGTGGGGCCGGGACAGGGGACTACGAGCAGTACTTC.

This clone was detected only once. In nucleotides, the CDR3 is TGTGCCACCAGTGGACAGGGGTCACATAGTGTCGCCGGGGAGCTGTTTTTT. Amino acids: CATSGQGSHSVAGELFF. The chain is built from TRBV24-1 and TRBJ2-2, with 8 bases that match TRBD1. This CDR3 is built from 17 residues. Germline values: CDR1 KGHDR, CDR2 SFDVKD. V lost 5 bases and J lost 6; bases outside the gene matches: 13.

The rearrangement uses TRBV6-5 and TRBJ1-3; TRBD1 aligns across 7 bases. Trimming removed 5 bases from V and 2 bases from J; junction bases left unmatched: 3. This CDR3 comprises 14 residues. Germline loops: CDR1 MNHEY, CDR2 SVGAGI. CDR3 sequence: CASSTGTAGNTIYF. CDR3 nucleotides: TGTGCCAGCAGTACTGGGACAGCTGGAAACACCATATATTTT.

CDR3 in DNA: TGTGCCTGGAATCTTCGGACAGGGGGTATCTATGGCTACACCTTC. It codes for CAWNLRTGGIYGYTF. The J gene is TRBJ1-2, the V gene TRBV30; 10 nucleotides line up with TRBD1. The ends lost 4 bases at V and 4 bases at J; junction bases unmatched: 9. Germline CDR1 and CDR2: GTSNPN and SVGIG (reference sequence). The CDR3 loop spans 15 amino acids. The whole variable domain, filled in from reference TRBV30 and TRBJ1-2, reads SQTIHQWPATLVQPVGSPLSLECTVEGTSNPNLYWYRQAAGRGLQLLFYSVGIGQISSEVPQNLSASRPQDRQFILSSKKLLLSDSGFYLCAWNLRTGGIYGYTFGSGTRLTVV.

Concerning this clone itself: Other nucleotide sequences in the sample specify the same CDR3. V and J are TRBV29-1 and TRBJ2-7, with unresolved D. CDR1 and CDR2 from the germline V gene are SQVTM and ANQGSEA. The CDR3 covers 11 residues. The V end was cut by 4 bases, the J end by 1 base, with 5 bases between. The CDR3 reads CSVGPSYEQYF. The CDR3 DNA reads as TGCAGCGTTGGGCCGTCCTACGAGCAGTACTTC.

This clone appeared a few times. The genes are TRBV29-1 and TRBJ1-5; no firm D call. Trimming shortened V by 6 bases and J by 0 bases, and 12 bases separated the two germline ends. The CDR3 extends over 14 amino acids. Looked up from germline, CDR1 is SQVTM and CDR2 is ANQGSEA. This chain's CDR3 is CSVAGAGSNQPQHF. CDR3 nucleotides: TGCAGCGTCGCGGGTGCGGGTAGCAATCAGCCCCAGCATTTT.

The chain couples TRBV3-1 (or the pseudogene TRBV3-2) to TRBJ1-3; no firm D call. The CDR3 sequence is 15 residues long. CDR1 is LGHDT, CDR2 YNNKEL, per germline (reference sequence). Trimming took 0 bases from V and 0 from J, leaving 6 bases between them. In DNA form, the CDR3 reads TGTGCCAGCAGCCAAGATTACAACTCTGGAAACACCATATATTTT. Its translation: CASSQDYNSGNTIYF.

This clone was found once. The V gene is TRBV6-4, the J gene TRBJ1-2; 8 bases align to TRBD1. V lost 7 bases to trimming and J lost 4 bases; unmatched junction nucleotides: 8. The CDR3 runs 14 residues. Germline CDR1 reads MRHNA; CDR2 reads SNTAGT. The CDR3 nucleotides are TGTGCCAGCACTCCAGGGGGCCCGGGCTATGGCTACACCTTC. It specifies CASTPGGPGYGYTF.